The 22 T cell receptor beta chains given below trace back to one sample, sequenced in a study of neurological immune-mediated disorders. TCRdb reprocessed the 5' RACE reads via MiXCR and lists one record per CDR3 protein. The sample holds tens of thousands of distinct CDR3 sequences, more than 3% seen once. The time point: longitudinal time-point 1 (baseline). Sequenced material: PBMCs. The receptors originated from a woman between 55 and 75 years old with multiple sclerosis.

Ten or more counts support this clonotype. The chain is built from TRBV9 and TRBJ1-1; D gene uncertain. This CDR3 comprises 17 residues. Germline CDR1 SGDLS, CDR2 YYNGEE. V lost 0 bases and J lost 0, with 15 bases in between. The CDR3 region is CASSVGTDHPVNTEAFF. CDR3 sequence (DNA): TGTGCCAGCAGCGTAGGTACTGATCACCCGGTGAACACTGAAGCTTTCTTT.

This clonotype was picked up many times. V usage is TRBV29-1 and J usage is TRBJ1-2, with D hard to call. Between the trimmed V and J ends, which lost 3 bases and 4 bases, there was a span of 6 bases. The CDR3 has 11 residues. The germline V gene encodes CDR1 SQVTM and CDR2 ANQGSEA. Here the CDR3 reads CSVEFLYGYTF. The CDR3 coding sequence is TGCAGCGTTGAGTTCCTCTATGGCTACACCTTC. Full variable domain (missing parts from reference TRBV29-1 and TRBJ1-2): SAVISQKPSRDICQRGTSLTIQCQVDSQVTMMFWYRQQPGQSLTLIATANQGSEATYESGFVIDKFPISRPNLTFSTLTVSNMSPEDSSIYLCSVEFLYGYTFGSGTRLTVV.

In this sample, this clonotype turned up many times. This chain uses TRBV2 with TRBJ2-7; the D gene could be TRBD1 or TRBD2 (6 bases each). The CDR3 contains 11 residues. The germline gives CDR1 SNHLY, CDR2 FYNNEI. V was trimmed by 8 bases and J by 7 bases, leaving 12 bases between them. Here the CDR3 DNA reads TGTGCCAGCGGAGGGGGGTGGGAGCAGTACTTC. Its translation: CASGGGWEQYF.

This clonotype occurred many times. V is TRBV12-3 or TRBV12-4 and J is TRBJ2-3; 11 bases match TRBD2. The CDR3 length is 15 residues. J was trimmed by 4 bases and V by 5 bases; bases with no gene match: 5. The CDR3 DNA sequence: TGTGCCAGCAGTCACACTAGCGGGGGAGCAGATACGCAGTATTTT. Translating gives CASSHTSGGADTQYF.

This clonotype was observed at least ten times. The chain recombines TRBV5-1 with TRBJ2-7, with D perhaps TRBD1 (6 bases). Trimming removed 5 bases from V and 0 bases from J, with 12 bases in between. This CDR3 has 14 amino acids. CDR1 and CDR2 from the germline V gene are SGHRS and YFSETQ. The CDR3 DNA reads TGCGCCAGCAGAGTACAGGGTAGCTCCTACGAGCAGTACTTC. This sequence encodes CASRVQGSSYEQYF.

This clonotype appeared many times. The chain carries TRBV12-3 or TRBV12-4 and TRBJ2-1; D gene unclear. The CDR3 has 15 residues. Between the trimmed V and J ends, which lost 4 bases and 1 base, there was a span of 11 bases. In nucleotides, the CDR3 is TGTGCCAGCAGTTCGGAGTCGAAATCCTACAATGAGCAGTTCTTC. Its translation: CASSSESKSYNEQFF.

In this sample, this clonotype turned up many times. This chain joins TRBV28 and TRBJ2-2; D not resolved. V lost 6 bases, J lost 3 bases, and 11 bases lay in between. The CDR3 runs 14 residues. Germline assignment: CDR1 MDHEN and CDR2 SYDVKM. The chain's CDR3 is CASSETQYTGELFF. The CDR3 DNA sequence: TGTGCCAGCAGCGAGACCCAGTACACCGGGGAGCTGTTTTTT.

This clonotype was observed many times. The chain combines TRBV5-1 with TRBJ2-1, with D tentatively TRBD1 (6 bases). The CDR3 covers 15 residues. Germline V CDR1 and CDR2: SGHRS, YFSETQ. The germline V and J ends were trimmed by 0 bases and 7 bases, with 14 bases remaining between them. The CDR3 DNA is TGCGCCAGCAGCTTGGATGGACAGAGAGTAAATGAGCAGTTCTTC. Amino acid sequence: CASSLDGQRVNEQFF.

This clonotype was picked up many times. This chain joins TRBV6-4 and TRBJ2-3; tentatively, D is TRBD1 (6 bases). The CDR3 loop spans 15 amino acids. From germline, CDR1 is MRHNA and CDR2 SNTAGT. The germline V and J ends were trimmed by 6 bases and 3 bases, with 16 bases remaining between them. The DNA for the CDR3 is TGTGCCAGCAGAGAGGACAGCGTAATTACAGATACGCAGTATTTT. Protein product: CASREDSVITDTQYF.

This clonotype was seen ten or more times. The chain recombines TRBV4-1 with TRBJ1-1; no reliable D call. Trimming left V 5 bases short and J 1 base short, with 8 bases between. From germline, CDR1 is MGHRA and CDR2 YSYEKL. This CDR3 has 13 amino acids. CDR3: CASSMRANTEAFF. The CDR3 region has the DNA TGCGCCAGCAGCATGCGGGCGAACACTGAAGCTTTCTTT.

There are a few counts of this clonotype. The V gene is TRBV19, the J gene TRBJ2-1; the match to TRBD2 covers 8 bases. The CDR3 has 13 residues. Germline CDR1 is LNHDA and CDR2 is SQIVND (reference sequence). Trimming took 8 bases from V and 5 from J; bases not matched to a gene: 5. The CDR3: CASGTGGDNEQFF. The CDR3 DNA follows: TGTGCCAGTGGGACGGGGGGGGACAATGAGCAGTTCTTC.

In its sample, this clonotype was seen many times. CDR3 sequence (DNA): TGTGCCAGCAGCTTAGTCGACAGACTAAGCAATCAGCCCCAGCATTTT. Protein sequence: CASSLVDRLSNQPQHF. This chain joins TRBV7-8 and TRBJ1-5; tentative D call: TRBD1 (5 bases). The CDR3 is 16 amino acids. Germline CDR1 SGHVS, CDR2 FQNEAQ. Between the trimmed V and J ends, which lost 1 base and 1 base, there was a span of 11 bases.

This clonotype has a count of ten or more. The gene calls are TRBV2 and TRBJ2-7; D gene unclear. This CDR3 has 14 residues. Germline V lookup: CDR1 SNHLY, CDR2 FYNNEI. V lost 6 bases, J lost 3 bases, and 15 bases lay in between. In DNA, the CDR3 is TGTGCCAGCAGAAGGGATCTGCTCAGCTACGAGCAGTACTTC. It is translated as CASRRDLLSYEQYF.

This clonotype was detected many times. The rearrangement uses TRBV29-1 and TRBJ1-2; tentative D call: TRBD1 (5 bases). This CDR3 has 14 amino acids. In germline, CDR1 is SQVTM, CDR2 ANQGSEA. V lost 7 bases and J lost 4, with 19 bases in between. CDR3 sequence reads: CSDVAGVVGYGYTF. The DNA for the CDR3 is TGCAGCGATGTCGCGGGGGTAGTAGGCTATGGCTACACCTTC.

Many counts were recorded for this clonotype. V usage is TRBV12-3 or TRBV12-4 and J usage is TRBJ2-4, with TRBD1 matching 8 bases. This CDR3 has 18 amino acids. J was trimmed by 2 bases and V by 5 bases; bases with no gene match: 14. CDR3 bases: TGTGCCAGCAGTCCGCGGACAGGGACTTTTATTACCAAAAACATTCAGTACTTC. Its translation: CASSPRTGTFITKNIQYF.

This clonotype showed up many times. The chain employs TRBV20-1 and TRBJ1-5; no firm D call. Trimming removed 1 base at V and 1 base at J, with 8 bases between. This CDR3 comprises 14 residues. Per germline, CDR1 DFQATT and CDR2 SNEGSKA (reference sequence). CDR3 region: CSARGKGSNQPQHF. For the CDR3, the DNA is TGCAGTGCTAGAGGGAAAGGGAGCAATCAGCCCCAGCATTTT.

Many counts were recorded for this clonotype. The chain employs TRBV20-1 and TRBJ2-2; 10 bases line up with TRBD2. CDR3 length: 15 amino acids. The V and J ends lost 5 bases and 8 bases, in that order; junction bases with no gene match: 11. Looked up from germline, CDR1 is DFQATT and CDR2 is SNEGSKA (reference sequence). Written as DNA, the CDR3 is TGCAGTGCTCCGAATAGCGGGGGGCTTTCGGGGGAGCTGTTTTTT. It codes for CSAPNSGGLSGELFF.

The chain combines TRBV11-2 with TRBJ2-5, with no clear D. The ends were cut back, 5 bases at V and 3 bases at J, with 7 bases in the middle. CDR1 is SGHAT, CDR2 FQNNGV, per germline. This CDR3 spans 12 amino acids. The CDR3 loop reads CASSPREETQYF. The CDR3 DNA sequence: TGTGCCAGCAGCCCACGAGAAGAGACCCAGTACTTC.

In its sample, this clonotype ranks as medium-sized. The DNA of the CDR3 is TGTGCCAGCAGCTTATTGGACCATCAGCCCCAGCATTTT. Protein: CASSLLDHQPQHF. The chain links TRBV11-2 to TRBJ1-5, with D hard to call. This CDR3 spans 13 amino acids. CDR1 is SGHAT, CDR2 FQNNGV, per germline. The V end was cut by 2 bases, the J end by 5 bases, with 7 bases between.

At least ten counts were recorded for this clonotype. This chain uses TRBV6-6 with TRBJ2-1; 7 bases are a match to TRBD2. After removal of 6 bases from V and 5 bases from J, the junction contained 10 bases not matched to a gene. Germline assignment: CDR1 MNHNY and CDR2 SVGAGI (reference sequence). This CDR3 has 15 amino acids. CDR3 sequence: CASRLGTIGDNEQFF. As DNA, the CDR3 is TGTGCCAGCAGACTGGGGACTATCGGGGACAATGAGCAGTTCTTC.

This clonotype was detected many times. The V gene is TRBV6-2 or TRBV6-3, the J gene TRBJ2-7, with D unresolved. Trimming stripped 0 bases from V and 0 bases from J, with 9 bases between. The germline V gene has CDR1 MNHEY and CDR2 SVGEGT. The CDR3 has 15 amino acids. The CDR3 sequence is CASSYSGSSSYEQYF. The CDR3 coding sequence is TGTGCCAGCAGTTACTCGGGGTCGAGCTCCTACGAGCAGTACTTC.

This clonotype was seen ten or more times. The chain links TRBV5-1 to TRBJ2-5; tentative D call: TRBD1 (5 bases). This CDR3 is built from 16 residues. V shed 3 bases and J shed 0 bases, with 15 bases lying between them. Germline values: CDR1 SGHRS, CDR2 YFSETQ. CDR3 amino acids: CASSWQDSLYQETQYF. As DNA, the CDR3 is TGCGCCAGCAGCTGGCAAGACAGCTTGTACCAAGAGACCCAGTACTTC.